This paragraph reports one T cell receptor beta chain. TCRdb independently ran MiXCR on the RT-PCR reads; one entry per CDR3 protein. The sample includes more than 450,000 distinct CDR3 sequences, about 11% of them seen just once. This CDR3 comprises 16 residues. Losses at the gene ends were 4 bases for V and 2 bases for J; bases not matched to a gene: 8. Germline CDR1 and CDR2: SGHDN and FVKESK. These data come from a study of response to subunit inactivated influenza vaccine. The data were also submitted as part of a second study, on T cells expressing NK-cell markers. This second study says: Scientists made TCR beta cDNA using 5'RACE template switching with UMIs. Sequenced donors, eight in total, included seven who were HCMV-seropositive and one who was seronegative. Of the CD8+ T cell pool in about six donors, about 1.0-7.0% was accounted for by dominant NKG2C+ clonotypes. Similarly, these clonotypes led the CD3+CD56-NKG2C+ fraction as well in several donors.

The gene calls are TRBV14 and TRBJ2-5; 9 positions match TRBD2. The sequence was obtained from a man aged 50 to 59 who received an inactivated influenza vaccine. The sequenced sample was PBMCs from blood, obtained on the day of vaccination. This chain's CDR3 is CASSRKLAGGQETQYF. The CDR3 DNA sequence: TGTGCCAGCAGCCGAAAACTAGCGGGCGGGCAAGAGACCCAGTACTTC.